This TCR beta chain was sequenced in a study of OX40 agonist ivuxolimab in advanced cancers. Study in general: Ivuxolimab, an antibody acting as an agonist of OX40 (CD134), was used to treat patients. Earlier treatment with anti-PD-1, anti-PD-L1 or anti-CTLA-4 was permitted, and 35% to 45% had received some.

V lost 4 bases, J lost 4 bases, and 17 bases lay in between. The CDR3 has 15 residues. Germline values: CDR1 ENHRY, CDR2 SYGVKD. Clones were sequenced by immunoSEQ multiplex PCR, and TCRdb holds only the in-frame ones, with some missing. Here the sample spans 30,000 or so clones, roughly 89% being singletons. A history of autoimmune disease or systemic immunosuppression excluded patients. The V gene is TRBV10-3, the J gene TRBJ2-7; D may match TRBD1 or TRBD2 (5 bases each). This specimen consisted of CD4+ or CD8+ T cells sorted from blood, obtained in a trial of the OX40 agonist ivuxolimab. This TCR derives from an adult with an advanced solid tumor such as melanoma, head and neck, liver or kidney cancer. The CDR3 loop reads CAISGTRGGTYEQYF. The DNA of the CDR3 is TGTGCCATCAGTGGCACGAGGGGCGGAACATACGAGCAGTACTTC.